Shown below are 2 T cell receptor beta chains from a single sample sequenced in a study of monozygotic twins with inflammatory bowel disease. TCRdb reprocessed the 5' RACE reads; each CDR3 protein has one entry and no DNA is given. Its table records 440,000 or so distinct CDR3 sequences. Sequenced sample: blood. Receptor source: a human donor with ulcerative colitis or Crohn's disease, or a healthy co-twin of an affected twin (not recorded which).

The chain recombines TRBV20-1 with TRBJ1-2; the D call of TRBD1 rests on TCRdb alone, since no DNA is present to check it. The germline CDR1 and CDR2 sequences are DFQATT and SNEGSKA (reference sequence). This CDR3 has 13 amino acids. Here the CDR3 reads CSLQGARDYGYTF.

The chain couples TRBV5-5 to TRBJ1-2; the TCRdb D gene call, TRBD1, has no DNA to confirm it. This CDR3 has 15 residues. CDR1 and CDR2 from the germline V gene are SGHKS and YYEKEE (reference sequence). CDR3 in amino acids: CASSLDGGLSYGYTF. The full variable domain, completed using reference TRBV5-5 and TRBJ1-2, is DAGVTQSPTHLIKTRGQQVTLRCSPISGHKSVSWYQQVLGQGPQFIFQYYEKEERGRGNFPDRFSARQFPNYSSELNVNALLLGDSALYLCASSLDGGLSYGYTFGSGTRLTVV.